This T cell receptor (beta chain) emerged from a study of control samples from healthy donors and cancer patients. The CDR3 runs to 13 residues. Germline lookup yields CDR1 SGHNT and CDR2 YYREEE (reference sequence). V was shortened by 0 bases and J by 3 bases, with 7 bases between the two germline ends. Clones were read by immunoSEQ multiplex PCR, and TCRdb kept only the in-frame ones, dropping some. The sample carries about 170,000 clones, roughly 90% recorded once. The sequence derives from a man aged 25-40 years in good health. Sequencing was carried out using blood. V is TRBV5-4 and J is TRBJ2-7, with D uncertain. The CDR3: CASSLGRFYEQYF. As DNA, the CDR3 is TGTGCCAGCAGCTTGGGACGGTTCTACGAGCAGTACTTC.